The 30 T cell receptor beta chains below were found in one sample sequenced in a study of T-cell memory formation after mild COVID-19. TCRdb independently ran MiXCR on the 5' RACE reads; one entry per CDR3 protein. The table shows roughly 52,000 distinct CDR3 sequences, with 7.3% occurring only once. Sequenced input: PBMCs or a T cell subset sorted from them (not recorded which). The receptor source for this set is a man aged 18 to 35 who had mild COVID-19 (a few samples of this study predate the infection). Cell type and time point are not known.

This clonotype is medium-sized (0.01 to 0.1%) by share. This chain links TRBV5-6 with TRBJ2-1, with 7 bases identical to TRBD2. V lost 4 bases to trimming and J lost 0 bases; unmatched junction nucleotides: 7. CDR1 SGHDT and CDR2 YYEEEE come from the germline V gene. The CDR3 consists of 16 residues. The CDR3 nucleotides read TGTGCCAGCAGCGGGGTGGCGGGGGACTCCTACAATGAGCAGTTCTTC. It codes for CASSGVAGDSYNEQFF. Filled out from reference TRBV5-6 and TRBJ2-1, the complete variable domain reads DAGVTQSPTHLIKTRGQQVTLRCSPKSGHDTVSWYQQALGQGPQFIFQYYEEEERQRGNFPDRFSGHQFPNYSSELNVNALLLGDSALYLCASSGVAGDSYNEQFFGPGTRLTVL.

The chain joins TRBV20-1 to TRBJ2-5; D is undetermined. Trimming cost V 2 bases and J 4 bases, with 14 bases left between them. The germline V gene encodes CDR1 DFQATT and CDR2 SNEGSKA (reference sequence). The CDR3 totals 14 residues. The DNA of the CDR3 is TGCAGTGCTAGAAGACATATACAGATAGAGACCCAGTACTTC. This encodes CSARRHIQIETQYF.

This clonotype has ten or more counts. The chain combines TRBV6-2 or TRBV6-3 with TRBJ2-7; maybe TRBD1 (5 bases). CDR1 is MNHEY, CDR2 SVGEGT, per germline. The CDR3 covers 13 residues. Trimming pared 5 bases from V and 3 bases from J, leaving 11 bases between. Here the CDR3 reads CASSKDKVYEQYF. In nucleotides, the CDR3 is TGTGCCAGCAGTAAGGACAAGGTCTACGAGCAGTACTTC.

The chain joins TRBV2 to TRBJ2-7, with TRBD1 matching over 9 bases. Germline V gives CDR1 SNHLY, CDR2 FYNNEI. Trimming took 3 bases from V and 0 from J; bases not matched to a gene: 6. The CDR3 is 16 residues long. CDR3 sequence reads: CASSDPGTGHSYEQYF. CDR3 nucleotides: TGTGCCAGCAGTGATCCGGGGACAGGGCACTCCTACGAGCAGTACTTC. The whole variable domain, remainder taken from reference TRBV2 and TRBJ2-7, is EPEVTQTPSHQVTQMGQEVILRCVPISNHLYFYWYRQILGQKVEFLVSFYNNEISEKSEIFDDQFSVERPDGSNFTLKIRSTKLEDSAMYFCASSDPGTGHSYEQYFGPGTRLTVT.

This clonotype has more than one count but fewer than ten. Written as DNA, the CDR3 is TGTGCCAGCAGTTTCCGGGGATCCCCAGATACGCAGTATTTT. This codes for CASSFRGSPDTQYF. The rearrangement joins TRBV12-3 or TRBV12-4 to TRBJ2-3; TRBD2 is a possible D gene (5 bases). This CDR3 comprises 14 residues. Trimming cost V 3 bases and J 4 bases, with 11 bases left between them.

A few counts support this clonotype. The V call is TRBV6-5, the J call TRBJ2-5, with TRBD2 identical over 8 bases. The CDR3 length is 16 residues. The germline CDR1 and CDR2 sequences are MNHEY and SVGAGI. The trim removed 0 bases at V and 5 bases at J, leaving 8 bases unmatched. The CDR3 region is CASSYSIAGGDETQYF. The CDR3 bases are TGTGCCAGCAGTTACTCGATCGCGGGGGGAGATGAGACCCAGTACTTC.

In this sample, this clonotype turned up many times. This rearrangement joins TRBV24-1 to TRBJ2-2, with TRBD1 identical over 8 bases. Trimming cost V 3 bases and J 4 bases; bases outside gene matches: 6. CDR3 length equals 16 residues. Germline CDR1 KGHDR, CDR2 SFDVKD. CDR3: CATSDPGTGFTGELFF. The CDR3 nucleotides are TGTGCCACCAGTGATCCCGGGACAGGATTCACCGGGGAGCTGTTTTTT.

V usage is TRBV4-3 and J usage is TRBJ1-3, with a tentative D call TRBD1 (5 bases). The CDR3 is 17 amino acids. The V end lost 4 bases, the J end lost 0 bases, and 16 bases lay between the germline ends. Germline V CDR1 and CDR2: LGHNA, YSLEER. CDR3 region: CASSRDSSQLSGNTIYF. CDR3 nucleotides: TGCGCCAGCAGCCGGGACTCTAGCCAGCTCTCTGGAAACACCATATATTTT.

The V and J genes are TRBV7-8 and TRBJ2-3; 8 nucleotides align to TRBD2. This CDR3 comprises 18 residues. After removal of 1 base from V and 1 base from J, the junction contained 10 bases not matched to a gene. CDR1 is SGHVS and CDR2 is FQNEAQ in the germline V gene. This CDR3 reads CASSLDGAGGIGTDTQYF. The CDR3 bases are TGTGCCAGCAGCTTAGATGGGGCGGGGGGCATCGGCACAGATACGCAGTATTTT.

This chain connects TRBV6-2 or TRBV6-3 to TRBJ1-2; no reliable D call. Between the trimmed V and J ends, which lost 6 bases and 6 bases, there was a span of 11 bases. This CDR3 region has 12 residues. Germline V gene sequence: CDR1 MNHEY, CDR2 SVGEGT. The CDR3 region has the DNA TGTGCCAGCAGGACACTGACGGATGGCTACACCTTC. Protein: CASRTLTDGYTF.

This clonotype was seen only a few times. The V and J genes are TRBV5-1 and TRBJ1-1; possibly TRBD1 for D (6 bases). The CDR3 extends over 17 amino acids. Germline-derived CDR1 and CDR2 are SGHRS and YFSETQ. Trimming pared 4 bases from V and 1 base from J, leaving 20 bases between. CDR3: CASSPRGGWIGNTEAFF. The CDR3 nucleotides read TGCGCCAGCAGCCCAAGGGGGGGCTGGATCGGGAACACTGAAGCTTTCTTT. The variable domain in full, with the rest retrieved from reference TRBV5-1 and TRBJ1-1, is KAGVTQTPRYLIKTRGQQVTLSCSPISGHRSVSWYQQTPGQGLQFLFEYFSETQRNKGNFPGRFSGRQFSNSRSEMNVSTLELGDSALYLCASSPRGGWIGNTEAFFGQGTRLTVV.

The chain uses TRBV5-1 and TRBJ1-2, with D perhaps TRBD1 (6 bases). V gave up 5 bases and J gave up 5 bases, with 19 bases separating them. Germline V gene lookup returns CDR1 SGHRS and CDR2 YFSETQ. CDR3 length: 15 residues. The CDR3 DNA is TGCGCCAGCAGTTCCGGACAGCTGGGGGAATATGGCTACACCTTC. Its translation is CASSSGQLGEYGYTF.

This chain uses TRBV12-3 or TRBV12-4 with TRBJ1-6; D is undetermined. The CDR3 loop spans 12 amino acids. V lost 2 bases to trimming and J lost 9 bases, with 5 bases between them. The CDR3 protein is CASSLQGSPLHF. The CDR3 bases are TGTGCCAGCAGTTTACAAGGTTCACCCCTCCACTTT.

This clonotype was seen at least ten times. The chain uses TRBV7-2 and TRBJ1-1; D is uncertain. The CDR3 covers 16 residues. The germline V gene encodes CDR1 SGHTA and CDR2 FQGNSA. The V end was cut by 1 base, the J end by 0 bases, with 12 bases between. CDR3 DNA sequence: TGTGCCAGCAGCTTAGGGGCGGGGAGCATGAACACTGAAGCTTTCTTT. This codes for CASSLGAGSMNTEAFF.

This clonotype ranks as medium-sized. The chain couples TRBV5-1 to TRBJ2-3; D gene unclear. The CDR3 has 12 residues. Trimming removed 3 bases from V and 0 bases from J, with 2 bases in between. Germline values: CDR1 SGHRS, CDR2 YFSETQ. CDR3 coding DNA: TGCGCCAGCAGCTCTAGCACAGATACGCAGTATTTT. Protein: CASSSSTDTQYF.

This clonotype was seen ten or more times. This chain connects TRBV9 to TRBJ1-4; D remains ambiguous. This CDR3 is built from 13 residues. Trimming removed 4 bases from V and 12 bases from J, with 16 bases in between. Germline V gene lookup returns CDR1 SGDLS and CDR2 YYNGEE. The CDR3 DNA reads TGTGCCAGCAGCAAAGGCCGCGGTACCGAACTGTTTTTT. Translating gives CASSKGRGTELFF. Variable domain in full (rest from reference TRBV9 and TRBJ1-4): DSGVTQTPKHLITATGQRVTLRCSPRSGDLSVYWYQQSLDQGLQFLIQYYNGEERAKGNILERFSAQQFPDLHSELNLSSLELGDSALYFCASSKGRGTELFFGSGTQLSVL.

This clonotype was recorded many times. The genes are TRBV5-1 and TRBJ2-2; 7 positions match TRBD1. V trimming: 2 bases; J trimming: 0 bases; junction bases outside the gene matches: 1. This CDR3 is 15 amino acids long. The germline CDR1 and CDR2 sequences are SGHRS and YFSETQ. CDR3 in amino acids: CASSFGTANTGELFF. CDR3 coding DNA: TGCGCCAGCAGCTTCGGGACAGCGAACACCGGGGAGCTGTTTTTT.

CDR3 protein: CASSQGTGGLDNEQFF. The CDR3 nucleotides read TGTGCCAGCAGCCAAGGGACGGGGGGGCTTGACAATGAGCAGTTCTTC. The chain recombines TRBV14 with TRBJ2-1; 8 bases map to TRBD2. The CDR3 loop spans 16 amino acids. The junction had 7 bases not matched to a gene; V was cut back by 1 base and J by 5 bases. Germline CDR1 SGHDN, CDR2 FVKESK.

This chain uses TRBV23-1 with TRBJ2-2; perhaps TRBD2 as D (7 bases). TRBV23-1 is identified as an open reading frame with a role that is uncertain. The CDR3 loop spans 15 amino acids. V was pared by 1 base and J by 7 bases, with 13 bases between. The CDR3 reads CASSQFRGADGELFF. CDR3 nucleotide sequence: TGCGCCAGCAGTCAATTCCGGGGGGCGGACGGGGAGCTGTTTTTT.

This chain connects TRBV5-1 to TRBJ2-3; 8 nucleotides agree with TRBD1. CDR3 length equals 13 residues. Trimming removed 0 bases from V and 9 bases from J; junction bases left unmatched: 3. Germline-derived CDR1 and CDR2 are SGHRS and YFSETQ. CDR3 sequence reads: CASSLGTGPTQYF. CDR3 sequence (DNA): TGCGCCAGCAGCTTGGGGACAGGGCCCACGCAGTATTTT.

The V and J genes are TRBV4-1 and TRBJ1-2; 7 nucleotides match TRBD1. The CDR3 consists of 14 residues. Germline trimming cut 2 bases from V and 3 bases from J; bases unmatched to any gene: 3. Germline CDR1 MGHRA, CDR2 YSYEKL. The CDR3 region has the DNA TGCGCCAGCAGCCAACCCGACAGGGACTATGGCTACACCTTC. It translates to CASSQPDRDYGYTF.

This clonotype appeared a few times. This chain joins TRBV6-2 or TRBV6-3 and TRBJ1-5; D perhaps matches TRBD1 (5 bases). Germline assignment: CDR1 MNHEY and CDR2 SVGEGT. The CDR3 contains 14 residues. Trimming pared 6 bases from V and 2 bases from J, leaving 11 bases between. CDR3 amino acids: CASRSLQGNQPQHF. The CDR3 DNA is TGTGCCAGCAGATCACTACAGGGCAATCAGCCCCAGCATTTT.

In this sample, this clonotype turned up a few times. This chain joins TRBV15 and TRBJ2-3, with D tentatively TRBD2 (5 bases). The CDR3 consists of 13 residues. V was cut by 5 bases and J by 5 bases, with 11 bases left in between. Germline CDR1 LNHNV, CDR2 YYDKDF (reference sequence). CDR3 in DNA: TGTGCCACCAGCGTGCAGAGGGTAGATACGCAGTATTTT. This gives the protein CATSVQRVDTQYF.

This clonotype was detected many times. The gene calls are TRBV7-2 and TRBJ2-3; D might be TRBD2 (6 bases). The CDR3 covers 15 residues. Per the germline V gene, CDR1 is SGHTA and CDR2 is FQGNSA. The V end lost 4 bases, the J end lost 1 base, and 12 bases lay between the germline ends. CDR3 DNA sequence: TGTGCCAGCAGCTCGGTCGGCGGGGGCACAGATACGCAGTATTTT. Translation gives CASSSVGGGTDTQYF. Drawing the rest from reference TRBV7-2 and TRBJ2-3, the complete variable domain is GAGVSQSPSNKVTEKGKDVELRCDPISGHTALYWYRQSLGQGLEFLIYFQGNSAPDKSGLPSDRFSAERTGGSVSTLTIQRTQQEDSAVYLCASSSVGGGTDTQYFGPGTRLTVL.

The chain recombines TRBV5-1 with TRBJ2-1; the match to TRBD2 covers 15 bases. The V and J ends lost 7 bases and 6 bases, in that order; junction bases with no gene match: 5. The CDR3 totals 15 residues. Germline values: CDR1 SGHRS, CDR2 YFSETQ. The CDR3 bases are TGCGCCAGCCAGGGACTAGCGGGGGGCCTCAATGAGCAGTTCTTC. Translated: CASQGLAGGLNEQFF.

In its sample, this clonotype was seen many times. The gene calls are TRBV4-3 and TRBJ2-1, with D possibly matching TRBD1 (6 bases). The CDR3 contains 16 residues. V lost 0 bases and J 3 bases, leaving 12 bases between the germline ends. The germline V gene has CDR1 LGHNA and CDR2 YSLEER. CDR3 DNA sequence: TGCGCCAGCAGCCAAGATTGGGTAGGGGGCTACAATGAGCAGTTCTTC. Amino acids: CASSQDWVGGYNEQFF.

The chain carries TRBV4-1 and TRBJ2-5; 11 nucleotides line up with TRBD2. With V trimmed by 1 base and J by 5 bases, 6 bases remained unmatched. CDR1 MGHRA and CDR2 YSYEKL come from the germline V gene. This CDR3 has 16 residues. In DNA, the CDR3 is TGCGCCAGCAGCCAAGGCCTTAGCGGGGGGGCGGAGACCCAGTACTTC. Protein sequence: CASSQGLSGGAETQYF.

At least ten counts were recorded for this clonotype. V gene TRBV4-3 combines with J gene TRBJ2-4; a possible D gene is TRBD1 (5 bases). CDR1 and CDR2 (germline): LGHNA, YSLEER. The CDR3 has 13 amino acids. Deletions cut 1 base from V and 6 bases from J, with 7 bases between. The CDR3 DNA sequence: TGCGCCAGCAGCCAAGCGCAGGGAAACATTCAGTACTTC. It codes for CASSQAQGNIQYF.

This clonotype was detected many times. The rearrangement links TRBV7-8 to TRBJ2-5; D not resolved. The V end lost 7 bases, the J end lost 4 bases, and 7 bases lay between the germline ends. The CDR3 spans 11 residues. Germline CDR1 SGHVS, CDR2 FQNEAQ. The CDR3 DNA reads TGTGCCAGCACCATCGGAGAGACCCAGTACTTC. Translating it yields CASTIGETQYF.

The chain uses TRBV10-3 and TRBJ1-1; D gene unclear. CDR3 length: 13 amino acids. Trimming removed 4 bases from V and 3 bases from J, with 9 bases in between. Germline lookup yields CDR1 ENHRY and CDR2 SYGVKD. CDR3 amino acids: CAISAMGYTEAFF. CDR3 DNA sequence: TGTGCCATCAGTGCAATGGGGTACACTGAAGCTTTCTTT.